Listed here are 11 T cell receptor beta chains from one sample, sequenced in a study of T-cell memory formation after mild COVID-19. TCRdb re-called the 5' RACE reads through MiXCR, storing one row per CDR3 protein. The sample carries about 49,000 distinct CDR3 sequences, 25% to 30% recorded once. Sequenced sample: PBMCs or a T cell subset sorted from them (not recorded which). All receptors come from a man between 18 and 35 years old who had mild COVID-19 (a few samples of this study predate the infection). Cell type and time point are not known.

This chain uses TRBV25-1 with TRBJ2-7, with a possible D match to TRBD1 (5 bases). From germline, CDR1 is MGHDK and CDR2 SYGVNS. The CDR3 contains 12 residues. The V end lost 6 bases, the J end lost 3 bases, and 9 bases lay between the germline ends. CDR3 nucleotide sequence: TGTGCCAGCAGAGGGGCAAACTACGAGCAGTACTTC. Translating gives CASRGANYEQYF.

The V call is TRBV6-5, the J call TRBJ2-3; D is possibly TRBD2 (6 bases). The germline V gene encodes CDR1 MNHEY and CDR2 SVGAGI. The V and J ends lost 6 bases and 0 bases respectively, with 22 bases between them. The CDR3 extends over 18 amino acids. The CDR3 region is CASSPNTPRDLSTDTQYF. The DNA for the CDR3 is TGTGCCAGCAGCCCCAATACCCCGCGGGACCTTAGCACAGATACGCAGTATTTT.

The CDR3 here is CASSNGPWGYYEQYF. DNA of the CDR3: TGTGCCAGCAGCAATGGGCCCTGGGGATACTACGAGCAGTACTTC. The rearrangement links TRBV21-1 to TRBJ2-7; the table gives TRBD2 as D, unverified against the DNA. TRBV21-1 is reported as a pseudogene. The CDR3 runs to 15 residues.

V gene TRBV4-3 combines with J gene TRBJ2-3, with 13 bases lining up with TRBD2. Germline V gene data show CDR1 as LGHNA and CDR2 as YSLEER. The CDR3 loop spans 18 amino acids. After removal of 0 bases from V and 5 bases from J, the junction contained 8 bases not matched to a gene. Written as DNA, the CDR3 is TGCGCCAGCAGCCAAGAGATAGGACTAGCGGGGGAAAAAGATACGCAGTATTTT. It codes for CASSQEIGLAGEKDTQYF.

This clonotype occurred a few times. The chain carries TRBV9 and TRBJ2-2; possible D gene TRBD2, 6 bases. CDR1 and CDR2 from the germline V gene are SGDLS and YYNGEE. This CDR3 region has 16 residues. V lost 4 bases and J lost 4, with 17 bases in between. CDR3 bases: TGTGCCAGCAGCTCCGAACCGGGACTCTCCACCGGGGAGCTGTTTTTT. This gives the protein CASSSEPGLSTGELFF.

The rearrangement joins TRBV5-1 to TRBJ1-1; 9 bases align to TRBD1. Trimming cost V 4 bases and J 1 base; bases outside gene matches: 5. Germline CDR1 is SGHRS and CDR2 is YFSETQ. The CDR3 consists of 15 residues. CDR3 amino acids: CASSDGQGWNTEAFF. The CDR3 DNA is TGCGCCAGCAGCGACGGACAGGGGTGGAACACTGAAGCTTTCTTT.

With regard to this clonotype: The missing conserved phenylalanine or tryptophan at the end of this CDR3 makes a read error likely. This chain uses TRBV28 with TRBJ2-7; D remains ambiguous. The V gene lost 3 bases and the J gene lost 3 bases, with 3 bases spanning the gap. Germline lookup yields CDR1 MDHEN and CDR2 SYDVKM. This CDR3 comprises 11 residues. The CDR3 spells CASSLGYEQYC. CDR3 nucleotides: TGTGCCAGCAGTTTGGGCTACGAGCAGTACTGC.

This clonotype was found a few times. CDR3 DNA sequence: TGTGCCAGCAGCTTGGCGCTAGAGGAAAGCACAGATACGCAGTATTTT. It is translated as CASSLALEESTDTQYF. This chain links TRBV5-6 with TRBJ2-3; D not resolved. Germline-derived CDR1 and CDR2 are SGHDT and YYEEEE. CDR3 length: 16 amino acids. The V end was cut by 0 bases, the J end by 0 bases, with 11 bases between. Combining the CDR3 with reference TRBV5-6 and TRBJ2-3 gives the whole variable domain DAGVTQSPTHLIKTRGQQVTLRCSPKSGHDTVSWYQQALGQGPQFIFQYYEEEERQRGNFPDRFSGHQFPNYSSELNVNALLLGDSALYLCASSLALEESTDTQYFGPGTRLTVL.

For the CDR3, the DNA is TGTGCCAGCATGGGCAGGCAGGGCTACGAGCAGTACGTC. It translates to CASMGRQGYEQYV. The J gene is TRBJ2-7, the V gene TRBV2; TRBD1 is a possible D gene (5 bases). Germline V gene sequence: CDR1 SNHLY, CDR2 FYNNEI. The CDR3 is 13 amino acids. Trimming removed 7 bases at V and 3 bases at J, with 13 bases between.

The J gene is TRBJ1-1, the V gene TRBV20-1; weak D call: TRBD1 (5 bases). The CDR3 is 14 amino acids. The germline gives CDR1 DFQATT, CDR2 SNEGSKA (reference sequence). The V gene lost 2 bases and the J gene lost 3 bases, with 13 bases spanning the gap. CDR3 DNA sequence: TGCAGTGCTAGAAGCTCAGGGACCGACACTGAAGCTTTCTTT. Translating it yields CSARSSGTDTEAFF.

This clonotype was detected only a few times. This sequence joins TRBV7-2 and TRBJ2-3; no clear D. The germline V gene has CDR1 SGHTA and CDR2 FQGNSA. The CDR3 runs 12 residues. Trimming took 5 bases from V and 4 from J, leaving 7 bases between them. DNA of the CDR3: TGTGCCAGCAGCCAATTCCCAGATACGCAGTATTTT. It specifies CASSQFPDTQYF.